The clone carrying this T cell receptor (beta chain) appeared a few times. This sample stems from a study of T cells of healthy individuals. Germline CDR1 LNHNV, CDR2 YYDKDF (reference sequence). There are 14 residues in the CDR3. Trimming took off 9 bases at V and 8 bases at J, with 17 bases between the two ends. TCRdb redid the calling of the 5' RACE reads with MiXCR, one entry per CDR3 protein. Of about 96,000 distinct CDR3 sequences in the sample, 15% to 20% were seen once. This receptor was taken from a human donor in good health. The chain combines TRBV15 with TRBJ1-6; D unresolved. CDR3 sequence (DNA): TGTGCCACGCAAGAAGAGGGAAATGATTCACCCCTCCACTTT. Translated, it gives CATQEEGNDSPLHF.